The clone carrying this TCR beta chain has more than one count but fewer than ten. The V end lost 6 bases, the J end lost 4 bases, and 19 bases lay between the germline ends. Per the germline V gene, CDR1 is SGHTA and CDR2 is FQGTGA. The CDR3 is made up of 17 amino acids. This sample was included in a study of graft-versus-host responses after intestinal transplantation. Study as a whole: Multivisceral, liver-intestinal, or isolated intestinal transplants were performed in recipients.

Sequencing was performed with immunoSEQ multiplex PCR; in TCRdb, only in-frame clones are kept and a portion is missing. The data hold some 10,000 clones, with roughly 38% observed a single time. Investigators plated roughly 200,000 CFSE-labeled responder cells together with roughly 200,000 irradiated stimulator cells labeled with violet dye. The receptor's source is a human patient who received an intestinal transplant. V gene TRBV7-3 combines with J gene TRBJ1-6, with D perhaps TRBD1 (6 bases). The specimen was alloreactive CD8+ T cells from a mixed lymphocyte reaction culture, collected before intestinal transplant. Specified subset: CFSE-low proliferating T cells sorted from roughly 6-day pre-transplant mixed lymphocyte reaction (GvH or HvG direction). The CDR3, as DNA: TGTGCCAGCAGGACAGGCGAGGGGCTGAATTATAATTCACCCCTCCACTTT. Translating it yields CASRTGEGLNYNSPLHF. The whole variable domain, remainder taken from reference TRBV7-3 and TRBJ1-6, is GAGVSQTPSNKVTEKGKYVELRCDPISGHTALYWYRQSLGQGPEFLIYFQGTGAADDSGLPNDRFFAVRPEGSVSTLKIQRTERGDSAVYLCASRTGEGLNYNSPLHFGNGTRLTVT.